The clone carrying this T cell receptor beta chain was found a few times. Antigen specificity is unknown. This sample was included in a study of CD8 T cells in ankylosing spondylitis. General study points: Matched ankylosing spondylitis synovial fluid reportedly showed significant enrichment of disease-linked clones. There was a TCR beta motif, made of roughly eight highly homologous variants, that appeared characteristic of ankylosing spondylitis blood. The disease-linked clones had a CD8+ phenotype and low blood frequencies.

The CDR3 spans 18 residues. Germline V lookup: CDR1 MNHEY, CDR2 SVGEGT. The trim removed 5 bases at V and 7 bases at J, leaving 21 bases unmatched. TCR beta libraries were made by quantitative 5'-RACE with molecular barcodes. TCRdb re-called the 5' RACE reads through MiXCR, storing one row per CDR3 protein. This repertoire shows 650,000 to 800,000 distinct CDR3 sequences, roughly 20% found once; its top ten account for 19%. The V and J genes are TRBV6-2 or TRBV6-3 and TRBJ1-2; 8 bases agree with TRBD1. The clonotype was recovered from a male donor with ankylosing spondylitis. The sequencing input was blood, either unsorted or a sorted T cell fraction (not recorded which). CDR3 nucleotides: TGTGCCAGCAGTCGGCCCCCAATCGGACAGGGATGGCCGCGTGGCTACACCTTC. Its protein is CASSRPPIGQGWPRGYTF.